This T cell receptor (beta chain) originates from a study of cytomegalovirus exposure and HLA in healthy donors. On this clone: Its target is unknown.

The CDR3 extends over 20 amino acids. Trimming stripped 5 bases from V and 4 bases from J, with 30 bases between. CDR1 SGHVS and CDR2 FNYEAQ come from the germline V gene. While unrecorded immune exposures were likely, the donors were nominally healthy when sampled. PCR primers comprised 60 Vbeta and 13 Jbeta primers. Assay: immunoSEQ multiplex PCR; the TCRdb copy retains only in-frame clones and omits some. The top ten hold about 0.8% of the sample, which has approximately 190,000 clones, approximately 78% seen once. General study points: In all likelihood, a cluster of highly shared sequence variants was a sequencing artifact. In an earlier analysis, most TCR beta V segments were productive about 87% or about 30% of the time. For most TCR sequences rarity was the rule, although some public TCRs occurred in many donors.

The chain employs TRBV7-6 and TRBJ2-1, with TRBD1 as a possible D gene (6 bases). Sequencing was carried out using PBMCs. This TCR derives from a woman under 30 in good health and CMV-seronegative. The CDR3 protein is CASSPRLTRQERVQYNEQFF. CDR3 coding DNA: TGTGCCAGCAGCCCCCGACTAACCAGACAGGAACGGGTGCAATACAATGAGCAGTTCTTC.